These 30 T cell receptor beta chains originate from one sample sequenced in a study of blood T cells in healthy people across ages. Using a J-beta primer mix together with a sample-barcoded 5' primer, a second PCR was run for roughly 7 to 11 cycles. TCRdb fed the 5' RACE reads into MiXCR, producing one record per CDR3 protein. The profile shows about 800,000 distinct CDR3 sequences, roughly 25% of them singletons. These data also formed part of another study, on T cells of mothers and their children.

The sample taken for sequencing was blood. These receptors were taken from a boy younger than 18 in good health.

The J gene is TRBJ2-1, the V gene TRBV6-5, with 7 positions matching TRBD1. Germline V gene data show CDR1 as MNHEY and CDR2 as SVGAGI. Trimming cost V 1 base and J 7 bases; bases outside gene matches: 1. The CDR3 has 13 residues. CDR3 coding DNA: TGTGCCAGCAGTTACTGGGACAGTAATGAGCAGTTCTTC. Translated: CASSYWDSNEQFF.

This clonotype was picked up one time. V and J are TRBV28 and TRBJ1-2, with TRBD1 matching 9 bases. The CDR3 runs 15 residues. CDR1 and CDR2 from the germline V gene are MDHEN and SYDVKM. V shed 6 bases, J shed 6 bases, and the junction held 11 bases outside the gene matches. This chain's CDR3 is CASRRRGDRVHGYTF. In DNA, the CDR3 is TGTGCCAGCAGAAGAAGAGGGGACAGGGTCCATGGCTACACCTTC.

The chain is built from TRBV27 and TRBJ2-5; 7 nucleotides line up with TRBD1. Germline V gene sequence: CDR1 MNHEY, CDR2 SMNVEV (reference sequence). The CDR3 totals 11 residues. The junction had 6 bases not matched to a gene; V was cut back by 6 bases and J by 11 bases. The CDR3 sequence is CASSSGTVQYF. CDR3 DNA sequence: TGTGCCAGCAGCTCCGGGACAGTTCAGTACTTC.

This chain joins TRBV25-1 and TRBJ2-7, with 8 bases fitting TRBD1. The CDR3 loop spans 16 amino acids. The junction had 7 bases not matched to a gene; V was cut back by 1 base and J by 2 bases. Germline V gene data show CDR1 as MGHDK and CDR2 as SYGVNS. CDR3 protein: CASSELVADRAYEQYF. DNA for the CDR3: TGTGCCAGCAGTGAATTGGTGGCGGACAGGGCCTACGAGCAGTACTTC.

In this sample, this clonotype turned up a few times. This rearrangement joins TRBV28 to TRBJ2-1; the match to TRBD2 covers 11 bases. The CDR3 is 14 residues long. CDR1 is MDHEN and CDR2 is SYDVKM in the germline V gene. V lost 4 bases and J lost 7; bases outside the gene matches: 3. The CDR3 region is CASSSRLAGNEQFF. The DNA of the CDR3 is TGTGCCAGCAGTTCGCGACTAGCGGGGAATGAGCAGTTCTTC.

V is TRBV2 and J is TRBJ1-1; D is possibly TRBD1 (5 bases). V was pared by 9 bases and J by 5 bases, with 16 bases between. CDR3 size: 13 residues. CDR1 is SNHLY and CDR2 is FYNNEI in the germline V gene. CDR3 in DNA: TGTGCCAGTGGAGGACAACGGGGAACTGAAGCTTTCTTT. Protein sequence: CASGGQRGTEAFF.

Only a few counts were recorded for this clonotype. The V call is TRBV7-9, the J call TRBJ2-3; no clear D. The CDR3 consists of 13 residues. Trimming stripped 6 bases from V and 6 bases from J, with 13 bases between. Germline assignment: CDR1 SEHNR and CDR2 FQNEAQ (reference sequence). This CDR3 reads CASSIQILDTQYF. DNA of the CDR3: TGTGCCAGCAGTATACAGATCCTGGATACGCAGTATTTT.

This clonotype was counted between two and nine times. The V and J genes are TRBV27 and TRBJ1-2; D may be TRBD1 (5 bases). Trimming shortened V by 6 bases and J by 7 bases, and 21 bases separated the two germline ends. The germline V gene has CDR1 MNHEY and CDR2 SMNVEV (reference sequence). The CDR3 length is 15 residues. CDR3 sequence reads: CASSLGFRGWGGYTF. The CDR3 nucleotides read TGTGCCAGCAGCTTGGGTTTTCGGGGCTGGGGTGGCTACACCTTC.

V is TRBV28 and J is TRBJ1-2; no clear D. The CDR3 length is 12 residues. CDR1 is MDHEN and CDR2 is SYDVKM in the germline V gene. Trimming shortened V by 3 bases and J by 8 bases, and 10 bases separated the two germline ends. DNA of the CDR3: TGTGCCAGCAGTTTTTTGCGGGGAGGCTACACCTTC. It encodes CASSFLRGGYTF.

The chain carries TRBV20-1 and TRBJ2-5; 9 positions agree with TRBD1. This CDR3 spans 15 amino acids. From germline, CDR1 is DFQATT and CDR2 SNEGSKA (reference sequence). V dropped 5 bases and J dropped 6; count of bases not matched to a gene: 13. The CDR3 DNA is TGCAGTGCTGCCGATCCGGGACAGGGTGTTCAGACCCAGTACTTC. Protein: CSAADPGQGVQTQYF.

This clonotype was detected a few times. This sequence joins TRBV25-1 and TRBJ2-7, with 9 bases matching TRBD1. The CDR3 is 14 residues long. The ends lost 10 bases at V and 3 bases at J; junction bases unmatched: 10. Germline assignment: CDR1 MGHDK and CDR2 SYGVNS. CDR3 in DNA: TGTGCCACCCGAGACGGGACAGGGTTCTACGAGCAGTACTTC. It codes for CATRDGTGFYEQYF.

The J gene is TRBJ2-7, the V gene TRBV27, with 10 bases lining up with TRBD2. V lost 6 bases and J lost 0; bases outside the gene matches: 5. Germline V gene lookup returns CDR1 MNHEY and CDR2 SMNVEV (reference sequence). The CDR3 is 15 amino acids. The CDR3 sequence: CASRELAGSSYEQYF. For the CDR3, the DNA is TGTGCCAGCAGGGAACTAGCGGGGAGCTCCTACGAGCAGTACTTC.

The rearrangement uses TRBV24-1 and TRBJ2-2; D is perhaps TRBD2 (5 bases). V lost 0 bases, J lost 4 bases, and 8 bases lay in between. Germline values: CDR1 KGHDR, CDR2 SFDVKD. CDR3 length: 15 residues. CDR3 in amino acids: CATSDLGGTTGELFF. In DNA, the CDR3 is TGTGCCACCAGTGATTTGGGAGGAACCACCGGGGAGCTGTTTTTT.

Only a few counts were recorded for this clonotype. A junction end diverges from the germline sequence, so it may reflect a read error. This sequence joins TRBV6-1 and TRBJ2-5; D is possibly TRBD2 (5 bases). The CDR3 is 18 residues long. Looked up from germline, CDR1 is MNHNS and CDR2 is SASEGT. CDR3 nucleotide sequence: TGTGTCAGCAGTGAGGGTCTGGGTTGGACTCTCCTCCAAGAGACCCAGTACTTC. It yields the protein CVSSEGLGWTLLQETQYF.

This clonotype was detected only once. The chain uses TRBV12-3 or TRBV12-4 and TRBJ2-3; D may be TRBD1 (6 bases). The ends were cut back, 3 bases at V and 2 bases at J, with 9 bases in the middle. The CDR3 runs 14 residues. The DNA of the CDR3 is TGTGCCAGCAGTTTTCAGGGGACCACAGATACGCAGTATTTT. It translates to CASSFQGTTDTQYF.

This clonotype was seen a few times. The rearrangement joins TRBV15 to TRBJ1-2; 9 bases map to TRBD1. In germline, CDR1 is LNHNV, CDR2 YYDKDF (reference sequence). Trimming cost V 0 bases and J 7 bases; bases outside gene matches: 9. This CDR3 is 16 amino acids long. The DNA of the CDR3 is TGTGCCACCAGCAGAGACTTCACCGGGACAGGGTCTGGCTACACCTTC. Translation: CATSRDFTGTGSGYTF. Drawing the rest from reference TRBV15 and TRBJ1-2, the complete variable domain is DAMVIQNPRYQVTQFGKPVTLSCSQTLNHNVMYWYQQKSSQAPKLLFHYYDKDFNNEADTPDNFQSRRPNTSFCFLDIRSPGLGDTAMYLCATSRDFTGTGSGYTFGSGTRLTVV.

This clonotype showed up just a few times. The V gene is TRBV27, the J gene TRBJ2-3; D gene unclear. The ends were cut back, 5 bases at V and 5 bases at J, with 11 bases in the middle. Germline loops: CDR1 MNHEY, CDR2 SMNVEV (reference sequence). There are 13 residues in the CDR3. The CDR3 protein is CASSPSIKDTQYF. CDR3 in DNA: TGTGCCAGCAGTCCCAGCATTAAAGATACGCAGTATTTT.

This clonotype was counted ten times or more. One end of the junction is discordant with germline, which a read error may explain. This chain connects TRBV7-3 to TRBJ2-3; 9 bases agree with TRBD2. The CDR3 length is 15 residues. Germline V gives CDR1 SGHTA, CDR2 FQGTGA. The CDR3 nucleotides read TGTGCCAGCAGTTTAACTAGCGGGAGCACAGATACGCAGTATTTT. Protein sequence: CASSLTSGSTDTQYF. Drawing the rest from reference TRBV7-3 and TRBJ2-3, the complete variable domain is GAGVSQTPSNKVTEKGKYVELRCDPISGHTALYWYRQSLGQGPEFLIYFQGTGAADDSGLPNDRFFAVRPEGSVSTLKIQRTERGDSAVYLCASSLTSGSTDTQYFGPGTRLTVL.

This clonotype was observed a few times. The rearrangement links TRBV30 to TRBJ1-1, with 7 bases fitting TRBD1. The trim removed 4 bases at V and 3 bases at J, leaving 8 bases unmatched. The CDR3 has 14 amino acids. Looked up from germline, CDR1 is GTSNPN and CDR2 is SVGIG (reference sequence). The CDR3 here is CAWIRQQGYTEAFF. Written as DNA, the CDR3 is TGTGCCTGGATCCGACAACAGGGGTACACTGAAGCTTTCTTT.

This clonotype has more than one count but fewer than ten. The chain has TRBV29-1 and TRBJ2-5, with D possibly being TRBD2 (6 bases). TRBJ2-1 matches the DNA end more closely, so the J call is doubtful. CDR1 is SQVTM and CDR2 is ANQGSEA in the germline V gene. CDR3 length equals 14 residues. For the CDR3, the DNA is TGCAGCGCACTAGGGGCAGGGACTGTGGATGAGCAGTTCTTC. Protein: CSALGAGTVDEQFF.

This clonotype has just a few counts. V gene TRBV6-5 combines with J gene TRBJ2-7; D might be TRBD1 (6 bases). The CDR3 is 15 amino acids. Germline V lookup: CDR1 MNHEY, CDR2 SVGAGI. V was clipped by 6 bases and J by 3 bases, with 18 bases between them. DNA of the CDR3: TGTGCCAGCAGACCCTACAGGGAATCAGGCTACGAGCAGTACTTC. Translating gives CASRPYRESGYEQYF.

This clonotype was recorded a few times. The chain joins TRBV6-1 to TRBJ2-4; D not certain. The CDR3 is 13 residues long. Per the germline V gene, CDR1 is MNHNS and CDR2 is SASEGT. Trimming shortened V by 7 bases and J by 2 bases, and 9 bases separated the two germline ends. CDR3 residues: CASMWVTKNIQYF. In DNA form, the CDR3 reads TGTGCCAGCATGTGGGTTACCAAAAACATTCAGTACTTC.

This chain connects TRBV4-3 to TRBJ2-5; TRBD1 might be the D (6 bases). The J call may be in error: the DNA end matches TRBJ2-1 better. There are 13 residues in the CDR3. CDR1 and CDR2 from the germline V gene are LGHNA and YSLEER. The CDR3: CASRDIGGDEQFF. The CDR3 nucleotides are TGCGCCAGCAGGGACATAGGGGGAGATGAGCAGTTCTTC.

Notes on this clonotype: The junction and the germline gene differ at one end; a read error may be behind it. The rearrangement links TRBV28 to TRBJ1-5; D ambiguous. The germline V gene encodes CDR1 MDHEN and CDR2 SYDVKM. CDR3 length: 13 amino acids. DNA of the CDR3: TGTGTCAGCAGTGACATCGACAATCAGCCCCAGCATTTT. It yields the protein CVSSDIDNQPQHF.

The chain combines TRBV20-1 with TRBJ1-1; D not resolved. The CDR3 sequence is 13 residues long. Deletions cut 0 bases from V and 0 bases from J, with 5 bases between. The germline V gene encodes CDR1 DFQATT and CDR2 SNEGSKA (reference sequence). CDR3 nucleotide sequence: TGCAGTGCTAGAGATTACATGAACACTGAAGCTTTCTTT. Translating it yields CSARDYMNTEAFF.

This clonotype was counted only a few times. The gene calls are TRBV5-6 and TRBJ1-2; D remains ambiguous. Germline V gene data show CDR1 as SGHDT and CDR2 as YYEEEE. This CDR3 spans 13 amino acids. The V gene lost 4 bases and the J gene lost 5 bases, with 12 bases spanning the gap. As DNA, the CDR3 is TGTGCCAGCAGCCCTAGGACGTATTATGGCTACACCTTC. This translates into CASSPRTYYGYTF.

A few counts support this clonotype. The chain is built from TRBV4-3 and TRBJ2-3; D remains ambiguous. Trimming left V 0 bases short and J 3 bases short, with 7 bases between. The V gene's germline CDR1 is LGHNA and CDR2 YSLEER. The CDR3 is made up of 14 amino acids. CDR3: CASSQEHITDTQYF. In DNA, the CDR3 is TGCGCCAGCAGCCAAGAGCACATAACAGATACGCAGTATTTT.

This clonotype appeared a few times. This chain connects TRBV3-1 to TRBJ2-1, with D perhaps TRBD1 or TRBD2 (5 bases each). The J call is doubtful: the DNA matches TRBJ2-7 better. Germline V gives CDR1 LGHDT, CDR2 YNNKEL (reference sequence). CDR3 size: 12 residues. The CDR3: CASSQVGTEQYF. The CDR3 bases are TGTGCCAGCAGCCAAGTAGGGACCGAGCAGTACTTC.

This chain uses TRBV20-1 with TRBJ1-2; 9 bases are shared with TRBD1. The CDR3 length is 17 residues. The germline CDR1 and CDR2 sequences are DFQATT and SNEGSKA (reference sequence). With V trimmed by 7 bases and J by 8 bases, 23 bases remained unmatched. This chain's CDR3 is CSVTRPGQGLSSEGYTF. As DNA, the CDR3 is TGCAGTGTCACCCGACCGGGACAGGGATTATCTTCGGAAGGCTACACCTTC.

This clonotype was counted only a few times. The J gene is TRBJ2-5, the V gene TRBV18, with D possibly matching TRBD2 (6 bases). Deletions cut 6 bases from V and 10 bases from J, with 21 bases between. CDR3 length: 14 amino acids. The germline V gene encodes CDR1 KGHSH and CDR2 LQKENI. CDR3 region: CASSLRDGRGDQYF. The CDR3 region has the DNA TGTGCCAGCTCGCTCCGGGACGGGAGAGGAGACCAGTACTTC.